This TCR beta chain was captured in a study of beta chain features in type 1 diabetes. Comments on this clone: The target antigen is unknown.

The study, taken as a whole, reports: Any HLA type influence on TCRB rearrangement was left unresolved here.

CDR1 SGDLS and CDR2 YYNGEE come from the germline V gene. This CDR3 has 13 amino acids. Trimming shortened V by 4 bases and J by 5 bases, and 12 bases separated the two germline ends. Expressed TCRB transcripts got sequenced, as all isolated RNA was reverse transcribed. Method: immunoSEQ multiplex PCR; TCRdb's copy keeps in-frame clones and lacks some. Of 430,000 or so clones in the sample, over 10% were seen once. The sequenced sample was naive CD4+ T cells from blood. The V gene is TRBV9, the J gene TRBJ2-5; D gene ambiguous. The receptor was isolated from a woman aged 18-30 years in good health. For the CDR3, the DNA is TGTGCCAGCAGCCCCCAACGGTGGGAGACCCAGTACTTC. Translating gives CASSPQRWETQYF.